This T cell receptor beta chain was documented in a study of technical replicates of blood from a handful of donors. Germline CDR1 SGDLS, CDR2 YYNGEE. V lost 0 bases and J lost 12, with 15 bases in between. The CDR3 totals 14 residues. Profiled with immunoSEQ multiplex PCR; TCRdb holds only in-frame clones, not every one. The data show tens of thousands of clones, 90% to 95% seen once. Input material: T cells isolated from PBMCs. This receptor was identified in a human donor in good health. This rearrangement joins TRBV9 to TRBJ1-4, with a weak D call TRBD1 (6 bases). CDR3 loop: CASSVDGSGVELFF. In DNA, the CDR3 is TGTGCCAGCAGCGTAGATGGGTCAGGGGTGGAACTGTTTTTT.